Shown below are 2 T cell receptor beta chains from a single sample sequenced in a study of cytomegalovirus exposure and HLA in healthy donors. PCR involved 60 Vbeta and 13 Jbeta primers. TCRdb's copy holds only in-frame clones and misses some; the assay was immunoSEQ multiplex PCR. The sample lists over 100,000 clones, 60% to 80% occurring once. The sequencing sample was made of PBMCs. All receptors derive from a male donor in good health and CMV-seronegative.

This clone has more than one count but fewer than ten. The chain links TRBV6-5 to TRBJ2-7; D is ambiguous. The germline gives CDR1 MNHEY, CDR2 SVGAGI. Trimming cost V 2 bases and J 9 bases, with 14 bases left between them. The CDR3 is made up of 13 amino acids. This CDR3 is CASSYAMERGQYF. CDR3 DNA sequence: TGTGCCAGCAGTTACGCAATGGAGAGAGGGCAGTACTTC.

This clone was counted only a few times. This chain joins TRBV30 and TRBJ1-2, with 8 bases matching TRBD1. Trimming at V came to 0 bases and at J to 1 base, leaving 4 bases not matched to a gene. The CDR3 is 15 residues long. Germline CDR1 GTSNPN, CDR2 SVGIG (reference sequence). The CDR3 sequence is CAWSVGTGINYGYTF. The CDR3 DNA is TGTGCCTGGAGTGTTGGGACAGGCATTAACTATGGCTACACCTTC.